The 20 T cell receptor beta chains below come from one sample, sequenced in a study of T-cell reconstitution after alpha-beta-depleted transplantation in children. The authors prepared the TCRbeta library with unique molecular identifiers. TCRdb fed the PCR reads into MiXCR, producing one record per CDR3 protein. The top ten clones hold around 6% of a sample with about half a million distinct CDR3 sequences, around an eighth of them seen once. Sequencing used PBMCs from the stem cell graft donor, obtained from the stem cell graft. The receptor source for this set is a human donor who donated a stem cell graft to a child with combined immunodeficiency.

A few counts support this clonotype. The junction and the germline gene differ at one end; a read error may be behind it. CDR3 nucleotides: TGTGCCAGCAGCGTAGGCCAGGGTCAAGAGACCCGGTACTTC. Protein: CASSVGQGQETRYF. The V call is TRBV7-8, the J call TRBJ2-5; tentative D call: TRBD1 (5 bases). The germline gives CDR1 SGHVS, CDR2 FQNEAQ. This CDR3 comprises 14 residues.

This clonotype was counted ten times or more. CDR3 protein: CASSGGLAPYEQYF. The CDR3 region has the DNA TGTGCCAGCAGTGGGGGACTAGCCCCCTACGAGCAGTACTTC. V is TRBV9 and J is TRBJ2-7; 9 bases match TRBD2. Trimming cost V 5 bases and J 2 bases; bases outside gene matches: 5. The CDR3 is 14 amino acids. Germline CDR1 is SGDLS and CDR2 is YYNGEE.

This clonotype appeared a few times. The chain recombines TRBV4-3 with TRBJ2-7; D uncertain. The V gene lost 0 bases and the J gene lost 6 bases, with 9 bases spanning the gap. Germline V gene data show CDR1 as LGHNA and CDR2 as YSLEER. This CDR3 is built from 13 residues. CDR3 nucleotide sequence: TGCGCCAGCAGCCAAGAACGAGCGACCGAGCAGTACTTC. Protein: CASSQERATEQYF.

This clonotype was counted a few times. The CDR3 sequence: CSASLGDDSPLHF. CDR3 nucleotides: TGCAGTGCTAGTTTGGGGGATGATTCACCCCTCCACTTT. The V gene is TRBV20-1, the J gene TRBJ1-6, with D perhaps matching TRBD1 (5 bases). In germline, CDR1 is DFQATT, CDR2 SNEGSKA (reference sequence). The ends were cut back, 3 bases at V and 8 bases at J, with 11 bases in the middle. The CDR3 covers 13 residues.

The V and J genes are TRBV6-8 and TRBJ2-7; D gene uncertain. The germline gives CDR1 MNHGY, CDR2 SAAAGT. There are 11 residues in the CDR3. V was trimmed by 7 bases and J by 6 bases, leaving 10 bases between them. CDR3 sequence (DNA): TGTGCCAGCAATTTCGATTCCGAGCAGTACTTC. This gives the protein CASNFDSEQYF.

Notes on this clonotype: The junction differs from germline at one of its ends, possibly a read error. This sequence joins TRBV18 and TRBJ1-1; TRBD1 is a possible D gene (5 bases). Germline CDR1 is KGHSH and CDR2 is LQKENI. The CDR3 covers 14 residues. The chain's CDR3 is CASSAGPINTQAFF. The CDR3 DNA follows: TGTGCCAGCTCCGCGGGACCTATTAACACTCAAGCTTTCTTT.

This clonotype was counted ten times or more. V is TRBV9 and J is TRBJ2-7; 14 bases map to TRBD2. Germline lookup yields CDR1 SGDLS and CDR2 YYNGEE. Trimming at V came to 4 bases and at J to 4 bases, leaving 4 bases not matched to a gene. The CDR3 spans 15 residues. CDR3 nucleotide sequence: TGTGCCAGCAGCACGGGACTAGCGGGAGTTTACGAGCAGTACTTC. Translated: CASSTGLAGVYEQYF.

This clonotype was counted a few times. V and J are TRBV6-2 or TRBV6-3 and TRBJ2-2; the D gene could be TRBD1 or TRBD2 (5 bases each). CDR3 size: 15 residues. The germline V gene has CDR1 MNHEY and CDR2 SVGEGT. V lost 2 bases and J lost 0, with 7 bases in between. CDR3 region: CASSYEGSNTGELFF. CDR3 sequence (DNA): TGTGCCAGCAGTTACGAGGGGTCGAACACCGGGGAGCTGTTTTTT.

The CDR3 sequence is CASSQDSGVNEKLFF. CDR3 in DNA: TGCGCCAGCAGCCAAGATTCCGGGGTTAATGAAAAACTGTTTTTT. J is TRBJ1-4 and V is TRBV4-3; D gene unclear. The CDR3 runs 15 residues. Per germline, CDR1 LGHNA and CDR2 YSLEER. V lost 0 bases, J lost 4 bases, and 9 bases lay in between.

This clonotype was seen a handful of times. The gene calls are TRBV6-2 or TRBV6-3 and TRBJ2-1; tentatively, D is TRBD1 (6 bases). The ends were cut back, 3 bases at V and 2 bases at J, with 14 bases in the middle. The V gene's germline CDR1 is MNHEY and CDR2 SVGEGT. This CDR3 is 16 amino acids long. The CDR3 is CASSYLDSTPYNEQFF. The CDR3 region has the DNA TGTGCCAGCAGTTATCTGGACAGTACGCCCTACAATGAGCAGTTCTTC.

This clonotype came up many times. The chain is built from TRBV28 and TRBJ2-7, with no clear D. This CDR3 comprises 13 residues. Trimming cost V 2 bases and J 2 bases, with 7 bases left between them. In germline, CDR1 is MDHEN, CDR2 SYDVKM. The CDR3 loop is CASSLIEPYEQYF. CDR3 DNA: TGTGCCAGCAGTTTAATAGAGCCCTACGAGCAGTACTTC.

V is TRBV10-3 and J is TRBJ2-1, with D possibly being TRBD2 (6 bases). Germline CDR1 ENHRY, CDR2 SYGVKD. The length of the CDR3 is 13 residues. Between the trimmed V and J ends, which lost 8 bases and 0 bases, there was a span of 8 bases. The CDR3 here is CAIAGYSYNEQFF. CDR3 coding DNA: TGTGCCATCGCGGGGTACTCCTACAATGAGCAGTTCTTC.

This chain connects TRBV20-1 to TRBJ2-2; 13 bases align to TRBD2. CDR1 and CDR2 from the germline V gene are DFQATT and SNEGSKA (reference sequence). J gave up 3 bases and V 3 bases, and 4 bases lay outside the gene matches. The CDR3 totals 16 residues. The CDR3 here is CSASPLAGGYTGELFF. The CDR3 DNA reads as TGCAGTGCTAGTCCACTAGCGGGAGGGTACACCGGGGAGCTGTTTTTT.

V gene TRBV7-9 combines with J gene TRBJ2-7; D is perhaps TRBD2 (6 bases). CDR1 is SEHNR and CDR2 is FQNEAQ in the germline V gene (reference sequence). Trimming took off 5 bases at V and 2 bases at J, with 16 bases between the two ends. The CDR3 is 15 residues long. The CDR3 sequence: CASSVRGRSPYEQYF. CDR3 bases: TGTGCCAGCAGCGTCCGAGGGAGGTCCCCCTACGAGCAGTACTTC. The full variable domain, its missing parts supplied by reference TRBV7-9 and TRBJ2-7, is DTGVSQNPRHKITKRGQNVTFRCDPISEHNRLYWYRQTLGQGPEFLTYFQNEAQLEKSRLLSDRFSAERPKGSFSTLEIQRTEQGDSAMYLCASSVRGRSPYEQYFGPGTRLTVT.

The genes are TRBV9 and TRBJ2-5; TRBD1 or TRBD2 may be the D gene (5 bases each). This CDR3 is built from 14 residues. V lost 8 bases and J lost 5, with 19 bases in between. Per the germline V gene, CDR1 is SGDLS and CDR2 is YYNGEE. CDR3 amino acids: CARSRYEGPETQYF. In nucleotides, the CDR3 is TGTGCCAGGAGCCGGTATGAGGGGCCGGAGACCCAGTACTTC.

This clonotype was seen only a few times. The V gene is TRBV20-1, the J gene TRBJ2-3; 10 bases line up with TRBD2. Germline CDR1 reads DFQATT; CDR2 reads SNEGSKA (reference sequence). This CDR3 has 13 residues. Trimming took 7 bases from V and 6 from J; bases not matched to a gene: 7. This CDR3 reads CSVQRGGRDTQYF. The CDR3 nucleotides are TGCAGTGTTCAGCGGGGGGGCAGGGATACGCAGTATTTT.

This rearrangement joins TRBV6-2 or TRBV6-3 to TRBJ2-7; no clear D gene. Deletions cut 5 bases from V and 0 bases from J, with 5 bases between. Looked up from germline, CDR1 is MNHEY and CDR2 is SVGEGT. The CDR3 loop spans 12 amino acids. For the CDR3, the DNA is TGTGCCAGCAGTATGGTCTCCTACGAGCAGTACTTC. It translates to CASSMVSYEQYF.

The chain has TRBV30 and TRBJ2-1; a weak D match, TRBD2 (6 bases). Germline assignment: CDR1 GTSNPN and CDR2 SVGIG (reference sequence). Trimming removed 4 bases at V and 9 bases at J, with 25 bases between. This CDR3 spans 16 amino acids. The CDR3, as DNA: TGTGCCTGGAACCCGTGGGACTCTCTCAGTGGGGGTGAGCAGTTCTTC. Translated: CAWNPWDSLSGGEQFF.

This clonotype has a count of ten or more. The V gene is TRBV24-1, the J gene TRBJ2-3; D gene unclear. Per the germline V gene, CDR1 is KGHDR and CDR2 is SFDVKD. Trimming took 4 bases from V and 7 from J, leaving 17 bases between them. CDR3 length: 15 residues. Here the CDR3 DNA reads TGTGCCACCAGTGAAATTCGGCAGAGCACGTATACGCAGTATTTT. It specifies CATSEIRQSTYTQYF.

The chain's CDR3 is CSAAQGGGGADTQYF. CDR3 coding DNA: TGCAGTGCTGCCCAAGGGGGGGGCGGGGCAGATACGCAGTATTTT. This chain connects TRBV20-1 to TRBJ2-3, with D tentatively TRBD2 (7 bases). Germline lookup yields CDR1 DFQATT and CDR2 SNEGSKA (reference sequence). This CDR3 spans 15 amino acids. V gave up 5 bases and J gave up 4 bases, with 19 bases separating them.